This T cell receptor beta chain emerged from a study of response to subunit inactivated influenza vaccine. Findings of the study overall: After each seasonal influenza vaccination, few new T cells are recruited, the authors suggested.

Via MiXCR, TCRdb re-called the RT-PCR reads, giving one row per CDR3 protein. The data contain more than 400,000 distinct CDR3 sequences, approximately 9.9% of them singletons. As for this clonotype: Its antigen is currently unknown.

The clonotype comes from a man over 45 who received an inactivated influenza vaccine. The sample consisted of PBMCs from blood, taken roughly 6 weeks after vaccination.

As DNA, the CDR3 is TGCGCCAGCAGCCAAGAGAGGGGCACAGATACGCAGTATTTT. Translation gives CASSQERGTDTQYF. The rearrangement links TRBV4-3 to TRBJ2-3, with D possibly being TRBD2 (5 bases). V was cut by 0 bases and J by 1 base, with 5 bases left in between. The CDR3 consists of 14 residues. Germline CDR1 LGHNA, CDR2 YSLEER.